These 2 T cell receptor beta chains were all obtained from the same sample, sequenced in a study of control samples from healthy donors and cancer patients. Only in-frame clones appear in the TCRdb table, and some are missing; sequencing was by immunoSEQ multiplex PCR. The sample lists approximately 90,000 clones, approximately 89% occurring once. The sample comprised blood. These receptors were collected from a man younger than 45 in good health.

This sequence joins TRBV28 and TRBJ2-7; 11 bases match TRBD2. J gave up 5 bases and V 4 bases, and 10 bases lay outside the gene matches. The CDR3 sequence is 16 residues long. The germline CDR1 and CDR2 sequences are MDHEN and SYDVKM. The CDR3 protein is CASSSPLAGANDEQYF. The DNA for the CDR3 is TGTGCCAGCAGTTCCCCACTAGCGGGGGCCAACGACGAGCAGTACTTC. Variable domain in full (rest from reference TRBV28 and TRBJ2-7): DVKVTQSSRYLVKRTGEKVFLECVQDMDHENMFWYRQDPGLGLRLIYFSYDVKMKEKGDIPEGYSVSREKKERFSLILESASTNQTSMYLCASSSPLAGANDEQYFGPGTRLTVT.

The rearrangement uses TRBV5-4 and TRBJ1-1, with a weak D call TRBD1 (5 bases). Germline lookup yields CDR1 SGHNT and CDR2 YYREEE (reference sequence). The CDR3 is made up of 14 amino acids. The V and J ends lost 4 bases and 4 bases respectively, with 14 bases between them. The CDR3 coding sequence is TGTGCCAGCAGCCCGATTGGTGGGGGCACTGAAGCTTTCTTT. Protein: CASSPIGGGTEAFF.